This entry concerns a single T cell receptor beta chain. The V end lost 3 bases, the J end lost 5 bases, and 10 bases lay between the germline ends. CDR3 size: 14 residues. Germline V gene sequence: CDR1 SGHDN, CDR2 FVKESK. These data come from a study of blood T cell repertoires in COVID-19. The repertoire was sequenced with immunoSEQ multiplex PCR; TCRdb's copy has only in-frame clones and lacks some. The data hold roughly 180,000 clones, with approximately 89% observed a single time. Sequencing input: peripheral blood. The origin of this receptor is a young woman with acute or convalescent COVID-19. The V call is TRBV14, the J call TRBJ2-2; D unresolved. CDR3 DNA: TGTGCCAGCAGCCACCTAGGCGGAACCGGGGAGCTGTTTTTT. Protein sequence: CASSHLGGTGELFF.